Each of the 17 T cell receptor beta chains below was sequenced from the same sample in a study of T cell responses to AZD1222 COVID-19 vaccine. Sequencing was performed with immunoSEQ multiplex PCR; in TCRdb, only in-frame clones are kept and a portion is missing. The sample gives about 97,000 clones, about 88% of which show up once; 2.5% to 3.5% is in the top ten. Sequencing used peripheral blood, obtained on day 0 of AZD1222 vaccination. These receptor sequences come from an adult in good health.

The chain joins TRBV18 to TRBJ2-7; tentatively, D is TRBD1 (5 bases). The V gene lost 1 base and the J gene lost 4 bases, with 8 bases spanning the gap. CDR3 length equals 13 residues. In germline, CDR1 is KGHSH, CDR2 LQKENI. The CDR3 sequence: CASSPHRWYEQYF. CDR3 DNA: TGTGCCAGCTCACCACACAGGTGGTACGAGCAGTACTTC.

The chain employs TRBV18 and TRBJ1-1; D might be TRBD1 (5 bases). Germline assignment: CDR1 KGHSH and CDR2 LQKENI. The CDR3 runs 14 residues. Trimming cost V 1 base and J 3 bases, with 9 bases left between them. CDR3 DNA sequence: TGTGCCAGCTCACCACACAGGAAGTACACTGAAGCTTTCTTT. Translated: CASSPHRKYTEAFF.

This chain joins TRBV18 and TRBJ1-3, with D possibly TRBD1 on 5 matching bases. CDR3 length: 16 residues. V lost 5 bases and J lost 0, with 14 bases in between. Per the germline V gene, CDR1 is KGHSH and CDR2 is LQKENI. This chain's CDR3 is CASSNPTATSGNTIYF. The CDR3 DNA reads TGTGCCAGCTCAAATCCGACAGCTACCTCTGGAAACACCATATATTTT.

This clone was counted a single time. The chain recombines TRBV5-6 with TRBJ1-5; 9 bases line up with TRBD1. CDR1 is SGHDT and CDR2 is YYEEEE in the germline V gene. V lost 4 bases and J lost 10; bases outside the gene matches: 9. The CDR3 consists of 14 residues. This CDR3 reads CASSDRDRAGPQHF. CDR3 bases: TGTGCCAGCAGCGACCGGGACAGGGCGGGCCCCCAGCATTTT.

The rearrangement links TRBV7-9 to TRBJ2-7; 8 bases map to TRBD1. The CDR3 contains 14 residues. Germline lookup yields CDR1 SEHNR and CDR2 FQNEAQ (reference sequence). V shed 5 bases and J 4 bases; nucleotides not matched to a gene: 7. The DNA of the CDR3 is TGTGCCAGCAGCCCAGGACAGGGAGTTTACGAGCAGTACTTC. Encoded protein: CASSPGQGVYEQYF.

The chain uses TRBV9 and TRBJ1-2, with D perhaps matching TRBD1 (5 bases). The CDR3 contains 13 residues. V dropped 4 bases and J dropped 2 bases, with 9 bases sitting between them. Germline values: CDR1 SGDLS, CDR2 YYNGEE. CDR3 protein: CASSPTVNYGYTF. The CDR3 DNA follows: TGTGCCAGCAGCCCGACAGTAAACTATGGCTACACCTTC.

The chain is built from TRBV6-5 and TRBJ1-6, with D unresolved. V shed 7 bases and J shed 6 bases, with 13 bases lying between them. Germline-derived CDR1 and CDR2 are MNHEY and SVGAGI. The CDR3 runs to 14 residues. The CDR3 loop reads CASTTRSFNSPLHF. The CDR3 nucleotides are TGTGCCAGCACGACCAGGAGCTTTAATTCACCCCTCCACTTT.

The J gene is TRBJ2-7, the V gene TRBV6-2 or TRBV6-3; no firm D call. Germline CDR1 reads MNHEY; CDR2 reads SVGEGT. V was shortened by 4 bases and J by 5 bases, with 18 bases between the two germline ends. The CDR3 runs to 15 residues. The DNA for the CDR3 is TGTGCCAGCAGTTCCCCCGCGAAGGGATCCCACGAGCAGTACTTC. It codes for CASSSPAKGSHEQYF.

This chain joins TRBV28 and TRBJ2-5; D is possibly TRBD1 or TRBD2 (6 bases each). The CDR3 loop spans 12 amino acids. The germline CDR1 and CDR2 sequences are MDHEN and SYDVKM. V dropped 7 bases and J dropped 9 bases, with 15 bases sitting between them. For the CDR3, the DNA is TGTGCCAGCAACGGGGGCCTCCTCTCCCAGTACTTC. Protein sequence: CASNGGLLSQYF.

The gene calls are TRBV30 and TRBJ1-3; 10 bases fit TRBD1. Per the germline V gene, CDR1 is GTSNPN and CDR2 is SVGIG (reference sequence). V lost 3 bases to trimming and J lost 4 bases; unmatched junction nucleotides: 6. This CDR3 has 15 residues. The CDR3 loop reads CAWRGGQGSGNTIYF. As DNA, the CDR3 is TGTGCCTGGAGGGGGGGACAGGGGTCAGGAAACACCATATATTTT.

The chain has TRBV5-4 and TRBJ2-7; 7 bases agree with TRBD1. V trimming: 4 bases; J trimming: 0 bases; junction bases outside the gene matches: 4. Germline assignment: CDR1 SGHNT and CDR2 YYREEE (reference sequence). CDR3 size: 14 residues. The CDR3 protein is CASSPGQFSYEQYF. The CDR3 bases are TGTGCCAGCAGCCCGGGACAGTTCTCCTACGAGCAGTACTTC.

The gene calls are TRBV19 and TRBJ1-2; D gene unclear. The germline V gene encodes CDR1 LNHDA and CDR2 SQIVND (reference sequence). Trimming pared 3 bases from V and 4 bases from J, leaving 15 bases between. There are 15 residues in the CDR3. The DNA of the CDR3 is TGTGCCAGTAGTATGTATTTCGGTCCGCGCTATGGCTACACCTTC. Translating it yields CASSMYFGPRYGYTF.

V and J are TRBV19 and TRBJ1-1; the D gene is possibly TRBD1 (6 bases). V lost 3 bases, J lost 1 base, and 9 bases lay in between. The germline CDR1 and CDR2 sequences are LNHDA and SQIVND (reference sequence). The CDR3 covers 14 residues. The chain's CDR3 is CASSIGGKNTEAFF. The CDR3 nucleotides read TGTGCCAGTAGTATCGGGGGCAAGAACACTGAAGCTTTCTTT.

V and J are TRBV5-1 and TRBJ1-5, with 11 positions matching TRBD1. Germline V gene lookup returns CDR1 SGHRS and CDR2 YFSETQ. V shed 3 bases, J shed 6 bases, and the junction held 8 bases outside the gene matches. The CDR3 consists of 16 residues. The CDR3 DNA reads TGCGCCAGCAGCTGGCAACCGGGACAGGGGGTTCAGCCCCAGCATTTT. Protein product: CASSWQPGQGVQPQHF. The whole variable domain, filled in from reference TRBV5-1 and TRBJ1-5, reads KAGVTQTPRYLIKTRGQQVTLSCSPISGHRSVSWYQQTPGQGLQFLFEYFSETQRNKGNFPGRFSGRQFSNSRSEMNVSTLELGDSALYLCASSWQPGQGVQPQHFGDGTRLSIL.

The chain has TRBV9 and TRBJ1-1; tentatively, D is TRBD1 (6 bases). The V end lost 6 bases, the J end lost 5 bases, and 17 bases lay between the germline ends. There are 14 residues in the CDR3. CDR1 is SGDLS and CDR2 is YYNGEE in the germline V gene. CDR3: CASTPEGGGTEAFF. The DNA of the CDR3 is TGTGCCAGCACCCCCGAGGGGGGGGGAACTGAAGCTTTCTTT.

V usage is TRBV13 and J usage is TRBJ2-3; D is tentatively TRBD1 or TRBD2 (5 bases each). Germline values: CDR1 PRHDT, CDR2 FYEKMQ (reference sequence). V was shortened by 4 bases and J by 3 bases, with 17 bases between the two germline ends. The CDR3 totals 16 residues. CDR3 nucleotides: TGTGCCAGCAGCTCCGGGGAACAGGCGCGTACAGATACGCAGTATTTT. Protein: CASSSGEQARTDTQYF.

V usage is TRBV28 and J usage is TRBJ1-2, with 8 bases fitting TRBD1. Germline V gene sequence: CDR1 MDHEN, CDR2 SYDVKM. V lost 6 bases, J lost 4 bases, and 7 bases stayed unmatched. CDR3 length: 14 amino acids. CDR3 nucleotides: TGTGCCAGCAGCGGGGCGGGACAGGTCTATGGCTACACCTTC. Protein sequence: CASSGAGQVYGYTF.